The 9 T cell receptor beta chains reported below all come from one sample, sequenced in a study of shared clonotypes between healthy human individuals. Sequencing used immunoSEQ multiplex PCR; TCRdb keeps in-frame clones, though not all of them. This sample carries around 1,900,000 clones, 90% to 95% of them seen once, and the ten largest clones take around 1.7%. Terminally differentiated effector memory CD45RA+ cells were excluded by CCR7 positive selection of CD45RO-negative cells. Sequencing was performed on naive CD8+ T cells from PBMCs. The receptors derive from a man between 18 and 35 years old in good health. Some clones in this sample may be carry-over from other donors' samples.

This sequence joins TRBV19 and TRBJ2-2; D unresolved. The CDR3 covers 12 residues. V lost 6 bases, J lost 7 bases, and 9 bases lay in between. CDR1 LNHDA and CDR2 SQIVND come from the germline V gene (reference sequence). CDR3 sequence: CASRPAGGELFF. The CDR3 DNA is TGTGCCAGTAGGCCAGCCGGCGGGGAGCTGTTTTTT.

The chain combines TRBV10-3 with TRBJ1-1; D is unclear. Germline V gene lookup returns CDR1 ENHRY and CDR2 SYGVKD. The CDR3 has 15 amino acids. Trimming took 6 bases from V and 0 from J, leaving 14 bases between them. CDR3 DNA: TGTGCCATCAGGGATACACCGGGAGTGAACACTGAAGCTTTCTTT. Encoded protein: CAIRDTPGVNTEAFF.

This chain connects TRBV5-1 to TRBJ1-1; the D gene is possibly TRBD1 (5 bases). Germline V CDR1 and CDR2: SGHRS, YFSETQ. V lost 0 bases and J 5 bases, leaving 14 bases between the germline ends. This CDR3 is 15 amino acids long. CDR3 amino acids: CASSLAEAGWTEAFF. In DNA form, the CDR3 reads TGCGCCAGCAGCTTGGCCGAGGCAGGGTGGACTGAAGCTTTCTTT.

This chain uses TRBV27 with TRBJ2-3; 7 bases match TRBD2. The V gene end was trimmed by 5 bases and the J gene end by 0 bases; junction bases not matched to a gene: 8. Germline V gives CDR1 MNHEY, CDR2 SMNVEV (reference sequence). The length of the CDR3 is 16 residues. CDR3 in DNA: TGTGCCAGCAGTCCGACACGGACTAGTAGCACAGATACGCAGTATTTT. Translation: CASSPTRTSSTDTQYF.

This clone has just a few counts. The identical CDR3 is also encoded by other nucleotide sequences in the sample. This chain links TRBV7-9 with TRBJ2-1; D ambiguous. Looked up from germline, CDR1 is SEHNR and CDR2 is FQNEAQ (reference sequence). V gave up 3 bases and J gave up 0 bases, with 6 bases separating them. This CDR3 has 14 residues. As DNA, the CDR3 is TGTGCCAGCAGCTTGGGTCCCTCCTACAATGAGCAGTTCTTC. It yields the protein CASSLGPSYNEQFF.

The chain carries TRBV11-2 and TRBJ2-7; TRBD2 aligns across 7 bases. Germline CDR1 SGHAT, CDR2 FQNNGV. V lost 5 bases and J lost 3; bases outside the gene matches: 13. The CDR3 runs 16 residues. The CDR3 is CASSHVAGLGDYEQYF. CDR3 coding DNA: TGTGCCAGCAGCCACGTCGCAGGACTAGGGGACTACGAGCAGTACTTC. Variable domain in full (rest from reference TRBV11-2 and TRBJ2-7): EAGVAQSPRYKIIEKRQSVAFWCNPISGHATLYWYQQILGQGPKLLIQFQNNGVVDDSQLPKDRFSAERLKGVDSTLKIQPAKLEDSAVYLCASSHVAGLGDYEQYFGPGTRLTVT.

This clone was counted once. The CDR3 DNA reads as TGTGCCAGCAGCTTAGGAAGCGGGTCCCTTTATAGCAATCAGCCCCAGCATTTT. It translates to CASSLGSGSLYSNQPQHF. The chain employs TRBV7-2 and TRBJ1-5; no clear D gene. The CDR3 spans 18 residues. Germline assignment: CDR1 SGHTA and CDR2 FQGNSA. Deletions cut 1 base from V and 0 bases from J, with 16 bases between.

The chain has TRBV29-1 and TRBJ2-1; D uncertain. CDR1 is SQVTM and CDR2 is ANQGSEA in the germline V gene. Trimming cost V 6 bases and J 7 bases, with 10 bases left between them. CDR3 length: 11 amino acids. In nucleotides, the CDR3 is TGCAGCGTACCCCGTAGTAATGAGCAGTTCTTC. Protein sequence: CSVPRSNEQFF.

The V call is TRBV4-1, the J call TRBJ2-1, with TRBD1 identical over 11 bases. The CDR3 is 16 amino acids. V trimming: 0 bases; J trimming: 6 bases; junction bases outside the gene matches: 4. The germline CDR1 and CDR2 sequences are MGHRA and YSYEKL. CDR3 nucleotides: TGCGCCAGCAGCCAAGATCCCGGGACAGGGGGCAATGAGCAGTTCTTC. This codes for CASSQDPGTGGNEQFF.